This T cell receptor (beta chain) comes out of a study of T cell responses to AZD1222 COVID-19 vaccine. Study-level findings and limits: There were repertoire samples only from the period after the peak T cell response. Two AZD1222 doses significantly raised spike-specific TCR breadth and depth over controls. Unmutated variant regions are reportedly targeted by nearly half of spike-specific TCRs.

Regarding this clone: Its antigen remains unknown.

From germline, CDR1 is MNHEY and CDR2 SVGAGI. This CDR3 is 15 amino acids long. V lost 1 base, J lost 3 bases, and 5 bases stayed unmatched. Data came from immunoSEQ multiplex PCR; TCRdb stores just in-frame clones and leaves some out. The sample has 110,000 or so clones, roughly nine tenths seen once. Sequencing was performed on peripheral blood, taken on day 0 of MenACWY control vaccination. This TCR derives from an adult in good health. The chain employs TRBV6-5 and TRBJ1-1, with TRBD1 matching over 7 bases. CDR3 nucleotides: TGTGCCAGCAGTTACTTACAGGGGCAATACACTGAAGCTTTCTTT. Translating it yields CASSYLQGQYTEAFF.